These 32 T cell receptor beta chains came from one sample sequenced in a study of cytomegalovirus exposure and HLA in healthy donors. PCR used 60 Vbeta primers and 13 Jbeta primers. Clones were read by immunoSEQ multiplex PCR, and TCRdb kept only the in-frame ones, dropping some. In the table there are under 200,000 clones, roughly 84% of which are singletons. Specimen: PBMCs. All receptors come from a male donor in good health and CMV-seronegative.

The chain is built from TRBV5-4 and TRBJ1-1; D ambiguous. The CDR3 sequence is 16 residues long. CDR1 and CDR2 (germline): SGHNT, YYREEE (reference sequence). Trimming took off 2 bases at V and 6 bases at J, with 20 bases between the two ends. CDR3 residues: CASSLGGRTFGAEAFF. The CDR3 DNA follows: TGTGCCAGCAGCTTAGGAGGCAGGACCTTTGGAGCTGAAGCTTTCTTT.

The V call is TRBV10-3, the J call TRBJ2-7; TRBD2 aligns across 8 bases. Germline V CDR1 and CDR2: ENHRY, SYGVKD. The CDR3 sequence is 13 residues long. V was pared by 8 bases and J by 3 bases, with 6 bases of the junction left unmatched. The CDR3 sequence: CAIAPGGGYEQYF. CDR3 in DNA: TGTGCCATCGCACCGGGGGGGGGCTACGAGCAGTACTTC.

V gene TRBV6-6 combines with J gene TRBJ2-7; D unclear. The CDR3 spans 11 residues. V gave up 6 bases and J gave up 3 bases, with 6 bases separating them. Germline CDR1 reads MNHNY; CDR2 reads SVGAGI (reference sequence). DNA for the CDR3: TGTGCCAGCAGCCAAATCTACGAGCAGTACTTC. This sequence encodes CASSQIYEQYF.

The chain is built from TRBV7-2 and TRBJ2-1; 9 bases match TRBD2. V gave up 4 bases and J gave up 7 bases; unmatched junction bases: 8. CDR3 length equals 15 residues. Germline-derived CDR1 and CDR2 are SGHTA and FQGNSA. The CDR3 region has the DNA TGTGCCAGCAGCTGGAGGGGCGGGAGGGAGAATGAGCAGTTCTTC. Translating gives CASSWRGGRENEQFF.

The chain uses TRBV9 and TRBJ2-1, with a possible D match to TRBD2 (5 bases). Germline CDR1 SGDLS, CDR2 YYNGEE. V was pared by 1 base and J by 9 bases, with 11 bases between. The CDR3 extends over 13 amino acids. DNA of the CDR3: TGTGCCAGCAGCGTACGATCGGCGGGTGAGCAGTTCTTC. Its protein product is CASSVRSAGEQFF.

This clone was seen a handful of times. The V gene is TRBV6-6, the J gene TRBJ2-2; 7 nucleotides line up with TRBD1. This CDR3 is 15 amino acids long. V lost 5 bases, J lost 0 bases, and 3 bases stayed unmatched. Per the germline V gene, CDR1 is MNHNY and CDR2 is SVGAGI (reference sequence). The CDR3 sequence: CASSRDSSNTGELFF. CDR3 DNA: TGTGCCAGCAGTCGGGACAGTTCGAACACCGGGGAGCTGTTTTTT.

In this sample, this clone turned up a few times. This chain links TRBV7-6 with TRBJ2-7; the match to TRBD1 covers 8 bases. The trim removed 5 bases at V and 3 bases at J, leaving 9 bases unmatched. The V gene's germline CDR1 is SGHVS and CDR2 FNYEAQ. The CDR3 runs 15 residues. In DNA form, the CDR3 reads TGTGCCAGCAGCCATGCGACAGGGGTCGGCTACGAGCAGTACTTC. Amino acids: CASSHATGVGYEQYF. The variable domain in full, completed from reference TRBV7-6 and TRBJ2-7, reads GAGVSQSPRYKVTKRGQDVALRCDPISGHVSLYWYRQALGQGPEFLTYFNYEAQQDKSGLPNDRFSAERPEGSISTLTIQRTEQRDSAMYRCASSHATGVGYEQYFGPGTRLTVT.

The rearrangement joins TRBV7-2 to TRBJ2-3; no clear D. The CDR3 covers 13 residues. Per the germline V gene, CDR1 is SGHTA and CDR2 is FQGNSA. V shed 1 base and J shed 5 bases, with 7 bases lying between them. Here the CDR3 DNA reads TGTGCCAGCAGCTTAGATCGCGGAGATACGCAGTATTTT. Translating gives CASSLDRGDTQYF.

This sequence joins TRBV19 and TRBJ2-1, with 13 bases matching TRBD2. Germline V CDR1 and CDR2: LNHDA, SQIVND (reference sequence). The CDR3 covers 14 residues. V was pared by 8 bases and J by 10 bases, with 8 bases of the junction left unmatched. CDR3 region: CASQRTSGRVEQFF. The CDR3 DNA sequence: TGTGCCAGTCAAAGGACTAGCGGGAGAGTGGAGCAGTTCTTC.

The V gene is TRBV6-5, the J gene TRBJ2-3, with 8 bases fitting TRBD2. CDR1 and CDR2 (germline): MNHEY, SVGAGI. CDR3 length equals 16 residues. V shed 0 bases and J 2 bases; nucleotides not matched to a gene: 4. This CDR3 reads CASSYSAGGLTDTQYF. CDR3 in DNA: TGTGCCAGCAGTTACTCCGCGGGAGGCCTCACAGATACGCAGTATTTT.

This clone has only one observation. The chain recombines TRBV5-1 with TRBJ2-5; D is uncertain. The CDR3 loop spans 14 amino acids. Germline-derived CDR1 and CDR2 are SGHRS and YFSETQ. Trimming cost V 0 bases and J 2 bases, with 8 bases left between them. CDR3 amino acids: CASSLGGVQETQYF. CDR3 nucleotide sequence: TGCGCCAGCAGCTTGGGCGGAGTTCAAGAGACCCAGTACTTC.

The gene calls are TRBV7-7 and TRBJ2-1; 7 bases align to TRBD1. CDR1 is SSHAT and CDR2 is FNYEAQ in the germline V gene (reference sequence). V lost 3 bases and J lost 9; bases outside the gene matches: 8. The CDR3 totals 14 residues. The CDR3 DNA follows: TGTGCCAGCAGCTTCAATTTAGGGGGCGGTGAGCAGTTCTTC. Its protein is CASSFNLGGGEQFF.

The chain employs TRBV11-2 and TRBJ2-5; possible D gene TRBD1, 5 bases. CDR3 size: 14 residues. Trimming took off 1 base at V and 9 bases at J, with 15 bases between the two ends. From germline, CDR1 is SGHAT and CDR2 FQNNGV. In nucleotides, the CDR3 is TGTGCCAGCAGCTTAGGGGGCAGATCGTATCCCCAGTACTTC. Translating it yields CASSLGGRSYPQYF.

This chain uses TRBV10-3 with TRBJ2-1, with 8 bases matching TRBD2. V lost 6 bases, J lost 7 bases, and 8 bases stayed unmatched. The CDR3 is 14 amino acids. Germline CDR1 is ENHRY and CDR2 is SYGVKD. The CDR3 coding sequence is TGTGCCATCAGGTCGGGGGGGGCGATAAATGAGCAGTTCTTC. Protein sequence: CAIRSGGAINEQFF.

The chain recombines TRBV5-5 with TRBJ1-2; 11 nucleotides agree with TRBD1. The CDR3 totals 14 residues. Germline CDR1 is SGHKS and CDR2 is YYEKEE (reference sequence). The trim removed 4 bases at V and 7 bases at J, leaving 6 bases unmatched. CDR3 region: CASSAGQGVSGYTF. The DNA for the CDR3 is TGTGCCAGCAGCGCGGGACAGGGGGTCAGTGGCTACACCTTC.

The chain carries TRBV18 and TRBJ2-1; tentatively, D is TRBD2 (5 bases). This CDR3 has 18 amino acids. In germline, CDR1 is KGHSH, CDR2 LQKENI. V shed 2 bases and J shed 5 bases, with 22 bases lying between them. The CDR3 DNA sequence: TGTGCCAGCTCACCATTAGGAGGCCCGAGTCACCAAGACAATGAGCAGTTCTTC. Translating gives CASSPLGGPSHQDNEQFF.

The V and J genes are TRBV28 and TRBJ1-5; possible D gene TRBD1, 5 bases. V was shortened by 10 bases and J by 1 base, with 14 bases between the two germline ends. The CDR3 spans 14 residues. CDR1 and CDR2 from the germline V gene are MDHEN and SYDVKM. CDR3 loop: CATSRQISNQPQHF. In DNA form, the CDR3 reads TGTGCCACCTCGAGACAGATCAGCAATCAGCCCCAGCATTTT.

The CDR3 loop is CASSQSGGVNTGELFF. CDR3 coding DNA: TGTGCCAGCAGCCAAAGCGGGGGGGTCAACACCGGGGAGCTGTTTTTT. The chain links TRBV5-8 to TRBJ2-2; 10 bases are shared with TRBD2. This CDR3 contains 16 residues. Trimming removed 4 bases from V and 2 bases from J; junction bases left unmatched: 5. Germline V gene lookup returns CDR1 SGHTS and CDR2 YDEGEE. Together with reference TRBV5-8 and TRBJ2-2, the CDR3 gives the full variable domain: EAGVTQSPTHLIKTRGQQATLRCSPISGHTSVYWYQQALGLGLQFLLWYDEGEERNRGNFPPRFSGRQFPNYSSELNVNALELEDSALYLCASSQSGGVNTGELFFGEGSRLTVL.

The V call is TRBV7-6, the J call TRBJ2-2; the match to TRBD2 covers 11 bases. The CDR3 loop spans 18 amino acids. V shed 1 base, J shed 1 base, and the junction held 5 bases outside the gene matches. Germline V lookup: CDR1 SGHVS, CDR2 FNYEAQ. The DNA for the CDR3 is TGTGCCAGCAGCTTAGGAGGGGGACTAGCGGTGAACACCGGGGAGCTGTTTTTT. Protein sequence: CASSLGGGLAVNTGELFF.

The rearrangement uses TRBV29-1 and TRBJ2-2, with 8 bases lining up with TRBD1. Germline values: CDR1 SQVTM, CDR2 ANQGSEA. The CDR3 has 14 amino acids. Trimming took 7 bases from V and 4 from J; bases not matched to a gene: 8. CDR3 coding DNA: TGCAGCGCCCGCGGGACAGGTGCCACCGGGGAGCTGTTTTTT. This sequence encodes CSARGTGATGELFF.

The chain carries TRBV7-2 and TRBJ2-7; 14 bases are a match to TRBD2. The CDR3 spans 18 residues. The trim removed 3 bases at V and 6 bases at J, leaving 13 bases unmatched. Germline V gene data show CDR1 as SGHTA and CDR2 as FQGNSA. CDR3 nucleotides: TGTGCCAGCAGCTTTCTCTCTCCGGGACTAGCGGGAGAGCGCGAGCAGTACTTC. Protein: CASSFLSPGLAGEREQYF.

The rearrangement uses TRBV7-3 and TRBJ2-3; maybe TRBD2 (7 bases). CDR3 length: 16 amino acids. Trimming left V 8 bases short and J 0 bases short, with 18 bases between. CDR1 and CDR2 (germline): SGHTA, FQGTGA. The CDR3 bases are TGTGCCAGCGGACAGCTAGCGGTCTTTAGCACAGATACGCAGTATTTT. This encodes CASGQLAVFSTDTQYF.

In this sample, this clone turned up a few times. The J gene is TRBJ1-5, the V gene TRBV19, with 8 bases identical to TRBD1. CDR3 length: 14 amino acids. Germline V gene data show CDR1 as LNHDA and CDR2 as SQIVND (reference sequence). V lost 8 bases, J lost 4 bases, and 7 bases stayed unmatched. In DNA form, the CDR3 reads TGTGCCAGTTCGGACAGGGCGTCAAATCAGCCCCAGCATTTT. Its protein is CASSDRASNQPQHF.

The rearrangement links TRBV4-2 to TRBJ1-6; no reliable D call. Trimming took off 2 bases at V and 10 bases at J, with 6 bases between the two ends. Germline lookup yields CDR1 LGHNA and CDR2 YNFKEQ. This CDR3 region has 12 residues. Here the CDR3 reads CASSQSRSPLHF. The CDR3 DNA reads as TGTGCCAGCAGCCAAAGTCGGTCACCCCTCCACTTT.

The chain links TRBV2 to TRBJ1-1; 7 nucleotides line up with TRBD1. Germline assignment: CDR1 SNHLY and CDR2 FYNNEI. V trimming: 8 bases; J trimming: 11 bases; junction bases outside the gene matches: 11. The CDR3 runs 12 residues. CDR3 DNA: TGTGCCAGCCGACAGGGTGGAGTAGGGGCTTTCTTT. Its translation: CASRQGGVGAFF. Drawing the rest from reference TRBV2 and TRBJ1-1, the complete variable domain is EPEVTQTPSHQVTQMGQEVILRCVPISNHLYFYWYRQILGQKVEFLVSFYNNEISEKSEIFDDQFSVERPDGSNFTLKIRSTKLEDSAMYFCASRQGGVGAFFGQGTRLTVV.

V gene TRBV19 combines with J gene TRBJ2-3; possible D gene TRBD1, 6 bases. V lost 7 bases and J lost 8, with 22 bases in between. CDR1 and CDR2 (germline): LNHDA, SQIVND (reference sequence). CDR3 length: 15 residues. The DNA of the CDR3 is TGTGCCAGTACCTTGGGGGCAGGGGTAACTGTTACGCAGTATTTT. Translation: CASTLGAGVTVTQYF.

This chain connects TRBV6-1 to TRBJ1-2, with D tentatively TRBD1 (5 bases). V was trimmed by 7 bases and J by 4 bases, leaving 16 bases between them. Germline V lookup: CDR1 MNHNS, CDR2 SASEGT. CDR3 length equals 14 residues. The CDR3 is CASTWGGDGYGYTF. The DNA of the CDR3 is TGTGCCAGCACCTGGGGGGGGGACGGCTATGGCTACACCTTC.

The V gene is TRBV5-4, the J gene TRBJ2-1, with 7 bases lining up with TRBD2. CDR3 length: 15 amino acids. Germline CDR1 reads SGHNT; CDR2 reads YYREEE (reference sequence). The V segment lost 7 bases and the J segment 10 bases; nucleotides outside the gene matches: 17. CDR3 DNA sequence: TGTGCCAGCTTCCCTAGCGGCGGATACAATGTGGAGCAGTTCTTC. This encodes CASFPSGGYNVEQFF.

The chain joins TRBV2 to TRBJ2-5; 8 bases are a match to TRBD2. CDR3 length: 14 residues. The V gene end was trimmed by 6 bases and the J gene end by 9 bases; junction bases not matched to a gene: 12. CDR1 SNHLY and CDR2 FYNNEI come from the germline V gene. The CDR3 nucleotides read TGTGCCAGCAGGGACGGGAGGGGGGCATGGGCCCAGTACTTC. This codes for CASRDGRGAWAQYF.

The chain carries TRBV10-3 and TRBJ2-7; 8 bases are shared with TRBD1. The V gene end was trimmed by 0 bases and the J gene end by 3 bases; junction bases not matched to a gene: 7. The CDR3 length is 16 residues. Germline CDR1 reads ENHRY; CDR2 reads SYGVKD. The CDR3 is CAISESLFGTGYEQYF. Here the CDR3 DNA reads TGTGCCATCAGTGAGTCCCTTTTCGGGACAGGCTACGAGCAGTACTTC.

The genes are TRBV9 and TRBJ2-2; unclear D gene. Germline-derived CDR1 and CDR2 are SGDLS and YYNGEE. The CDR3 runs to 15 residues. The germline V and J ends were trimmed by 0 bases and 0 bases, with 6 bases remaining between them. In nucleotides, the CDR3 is TGTGCCAGCAGCGTAGTCACAGCGAACACCGGGGAGCTGTTTTTT. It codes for CASSVVTANTGELFF.

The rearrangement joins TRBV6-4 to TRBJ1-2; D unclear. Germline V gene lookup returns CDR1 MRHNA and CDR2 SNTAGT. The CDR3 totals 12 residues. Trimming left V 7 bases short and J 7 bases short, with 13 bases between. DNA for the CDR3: TGTGCCAGCAAGAAACCTACGGGTGGCTACACCTTC. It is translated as CASKKPTGGYTF.